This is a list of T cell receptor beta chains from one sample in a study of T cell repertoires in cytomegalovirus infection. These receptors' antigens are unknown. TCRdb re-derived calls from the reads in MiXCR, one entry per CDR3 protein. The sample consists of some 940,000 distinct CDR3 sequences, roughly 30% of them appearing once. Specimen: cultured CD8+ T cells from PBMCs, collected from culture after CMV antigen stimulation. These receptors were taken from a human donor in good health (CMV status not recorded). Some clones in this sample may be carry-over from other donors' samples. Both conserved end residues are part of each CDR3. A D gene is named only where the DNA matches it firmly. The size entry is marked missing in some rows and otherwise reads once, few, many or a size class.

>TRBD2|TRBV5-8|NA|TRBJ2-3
CASSSIFLAGTDTQYF
TGTGCCAGCAGCTCAATTTTCCTAGCGGGCACAGATACGCAGTATTTT
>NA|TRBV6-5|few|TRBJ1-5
CASSPDSRAQHF
TGTGCCAGCAGCCCGGATTCAAGGGCCCAGCATTTT
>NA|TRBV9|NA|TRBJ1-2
CASRDVGGYTF
TGTGCCAGCCGCGACGTCGGTGGCTACACCTTC
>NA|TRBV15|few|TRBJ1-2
CATSREREVGYGYTF
TGTGCCACCAGCAGAGAGAGGGAAGTGGGCTATGGCTACACCTTC
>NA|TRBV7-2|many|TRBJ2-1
CASSSRRGAHNEQFF
TGTGCCAGCAGCTCTCGGAGGGGGGCCCACAATGAGCAGTTCTTC
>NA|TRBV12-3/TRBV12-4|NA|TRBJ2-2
CASSTVELFF
TGTGCCAGCAGTACGGTGGAGCTGTTTTTT
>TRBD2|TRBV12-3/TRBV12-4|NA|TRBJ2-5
CASSFSGSQETQYF
TGTGCCAGCAGTTTTAGCGGGAGCCAAGAGACCCAGTACTTC
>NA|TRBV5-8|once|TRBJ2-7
CASSLRAQGTYEQYF
TGTGCCAGCAGCTTGCGGGCACAGGGAACCTACGAGCAGTACTTC
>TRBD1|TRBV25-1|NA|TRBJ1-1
CASSEWTGLRTEAFF
TGTGCCAGCAGTGAATGGACAGGCCTTCGGACTGAAGCTTTCTTT
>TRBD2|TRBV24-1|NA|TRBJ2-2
CATSGRTSGGPIIF
TGTGCCACCAGTGGCCGGACTAGCGGGGGCCCCATCATTTTT
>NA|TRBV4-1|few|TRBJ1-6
CASSQDSTARSPLHF
TGCGCCAGCAGCCAAGATAGCACGGCCAGATCACCCCTCCACTTT
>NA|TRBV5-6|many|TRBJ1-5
CASSLGANQPQHF
TGTGCCAGCAGCTTAGGGGCAAATCAGCCCCAGCATTTT
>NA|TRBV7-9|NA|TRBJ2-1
CASSTTPGEQFF
TGTGCCAGCAGCACTACCCCAGGGGAGCAGTTCTTC
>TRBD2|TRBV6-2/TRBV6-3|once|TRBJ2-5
CAGGEETQYF
TGTGCCGGGGGGGAGGAGACCCAGTACTTC
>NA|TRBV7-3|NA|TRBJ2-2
CASSPGLFNTGELFF
TGTGCCAGCAGCCCCGGACTGTTCAACACCGGGGAGCTGTTTTTT
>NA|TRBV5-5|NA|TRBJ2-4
CTSSLGQGSNIQYF
TGTACCAGCAGCTTGGGGCAGGGGAGTAACATTCAGTACTTC
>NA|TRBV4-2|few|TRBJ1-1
CASSRDTATEAFF
TGTGCCAGCAGCCGGGACACGGCCACTGAAGCTTTCTTT
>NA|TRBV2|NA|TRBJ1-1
CAGLRGGTEAFF
TGTGCCGGCCTACGGGGGGGCACTGAAGCTTTCTTT
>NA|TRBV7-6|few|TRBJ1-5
CASRGRDNQPQHF
TGTGCCAGCAGGGGAAGGGACAATCAGCCCCAGCATTTT
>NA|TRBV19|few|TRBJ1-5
CASTGTEEYQPQHF
TGTGCCAGCACCGGGACTGAGGAATATCAGCCCCAGCATTTT
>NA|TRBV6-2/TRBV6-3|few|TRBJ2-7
CASTFSGIEQYF
TGTGCCAGCACCTTCTCTGGGATCGAGCAGTACTTC
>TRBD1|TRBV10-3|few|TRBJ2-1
CAISEDRGQGQFF
TGTGCCATCAGTGAGGACAGGGGGCAGGGGCAGTTCTTC
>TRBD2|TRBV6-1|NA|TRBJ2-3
CASSDPLAGSTDTQYF
TGTGCCAGCAGTGACCCCCTAGCGGGGAGCACAGATACGCAGTATTTT
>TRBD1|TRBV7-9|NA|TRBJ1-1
CASSRIVTGVAEAFF
TGTGCCAGCAGCCGAATCGTAACAGGGGTGGCTGAAGCTTTCTTT
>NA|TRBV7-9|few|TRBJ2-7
CASSLPTNSYEQYF
TGTGCCAGCAGCCTCCCGACTAACTCCTACGAGCAGTACTTC
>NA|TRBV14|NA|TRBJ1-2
CASSQLSPLIYGYTF
TGTGCCAGCAGCCAACTATCCCCTCTGATTTATGGCTACACCTTC
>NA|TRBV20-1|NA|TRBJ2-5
CSASVGGGEETQYF
TGCAGTGCTAGTGTAGGGGGGGGCGAGGAGACCCAGTACTTC
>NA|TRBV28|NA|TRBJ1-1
CTSSLVGNTEAFF
TGTACCAGCAGTTTGGTAGGGAACACTGAAGCTTTCTTT
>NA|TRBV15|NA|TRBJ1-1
CATSRSRGETEAFF
TGTGCCACCAGCAGATCCCGTGGAGAGACTGAAGCTTTCTTT
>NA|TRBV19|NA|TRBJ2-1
CASSIPLNEQFF
TGTGCCAGTAGTATCCCTCTGAATGAGCAGTTCTTC
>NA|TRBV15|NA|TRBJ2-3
CATSLEPRPGPTDTQYF
TGTGCCACCAGCTTAGAACCTCGTCCGGGACCCACAGATACGCAGTATTTT
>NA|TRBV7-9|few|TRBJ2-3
CASSGDIISTDTQYF
TGTGCCAGCAGCGGGGACATTATTAGCACAGATACGCAGTATTTT
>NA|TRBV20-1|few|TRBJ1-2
CSARQFALNYGYTF
TGCAGTGCTAGACAATTTGCGCTTAACTATGGCTACACCTTC
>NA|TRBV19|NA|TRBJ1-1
CASTSSEEAFF
TGTGCCAGTACCTCGTCGGAGGAAGCTTTCTTT
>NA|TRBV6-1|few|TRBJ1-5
CASTRDNQPQHF
TGTGCCAGCACCAGGGACAATCAGCCCCAGCATTTT
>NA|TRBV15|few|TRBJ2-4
CATSRVGPPWKGPKNIQYF
TGTGCCACCAGCAGAGTGGGGCCCCCATGGAAGGGGCCTAAAAACATTCAGTACTTC
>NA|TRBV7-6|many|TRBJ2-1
CASSSPTSWGPYNEQFF
TGTGCCAGCAGCTCACCGACGAGCTGGGGCCCCTACAATGAGCAGTTCTTC
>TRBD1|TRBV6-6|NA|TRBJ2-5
CASSYIGGQGYQETQYF
TGTGCCAGCAGTTACATCGGCGGACAGGGCTACCAAGAGACCCAGTACTTC
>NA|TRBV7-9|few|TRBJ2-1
CASSLDSNLYNEQFF
TGTGCCAGCAGCCTCGACAGCAACCTTTACAATGAGCAGTTCTTC
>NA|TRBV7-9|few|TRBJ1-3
CASSLGGGPIYF
TGTGCCAGCAGCTTAGGAGGAGGACCGATATATTTT
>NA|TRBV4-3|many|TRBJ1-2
CASSQGTGYGYTF
TGCGCCAGCAGCCAAGGGACGGGCTATGGCTACACCTTC
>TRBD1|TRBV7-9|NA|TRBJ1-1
CASSLVGSDRGDTEAFF
TGTGCCAGCAGCTTAGTAGGATCGGACAGGGGGGACACTGAAGCTTTCTTT
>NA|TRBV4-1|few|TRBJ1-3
CASSQQAPDSSSGNTIYF
TGCGCCAGCAGCCAGCAGGCACCCGACAGTTCTTCTGGAAACACCATATATTTT
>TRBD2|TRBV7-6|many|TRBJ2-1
CASSLGPDGGAYNEQFF
TGTGCCAGCAGCTTAGGGCCGGACGGGGGGGCTTACAATGAGCAGTTCTTC
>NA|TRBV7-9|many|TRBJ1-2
CASSLGSRHYTF
TGTGCCAGCAGCTTGGGGTCTCGACATTACACCTTC
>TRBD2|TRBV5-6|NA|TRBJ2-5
CASSPLGLAGGQETQYF
TGTGCCAGCAGCCCACTAGGACTAGCGGGGGGGCAAGAGACCCAGTACTTC
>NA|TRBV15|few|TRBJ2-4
CATSRVRGASDIQYF
TGTGCCACCAGCAGAGTCCGGGGTGCCTCGGACATTCAGTACTTC
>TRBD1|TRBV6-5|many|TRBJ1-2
CASSSMFGDRDGYTF
TGTGCCAGCAGTAGTATGTTTGGAGACAGGGATGGCTACACCTTC
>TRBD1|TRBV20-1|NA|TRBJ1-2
CSARVPLGRGLGYTF
TGCAGTGCTAGAGTCCCCCTCGGGAGGGGGCTTGGCTACACCTTC
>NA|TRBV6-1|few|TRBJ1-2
CASSRYSVDRANYGYTF
TGTGCCAGCAGTCGATACTCGGTCGACAGAGCTAACTATGGCTACACCTTC
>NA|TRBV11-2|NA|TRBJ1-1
CASSLGVGIGTEAFF
TGTGCCAGCAGCTTAGGGGTAGGGATTGGCACTGAAGCTTTCTTT
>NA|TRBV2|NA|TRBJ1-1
CASPTETEAFF
TGTGCCAGCCCCACCGAGACTGAAGCTTTCTTT
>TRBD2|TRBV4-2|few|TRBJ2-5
CASRRQGAGEGFGETQYF
TGTGCCAGCAGGAGGCAAGGAGCGGGGGAGGGTTTCGGAGAGACCCAGTACTTC